The clone carrying this T cell receptor beta chain was counted between two and nine times. What it recognizes is unknown. The sample originates from a study of T cell clonotyping in hematopoietic cell transplantation. Study results and limitations: CD4 and CD8 repertoire contributions could not be separated without sorting. Pathologically expanded recipient clonotypes increased progressively from day 30 to day 180 as diversity fell.

CDR1 is SGHRS and CDR2 is YFSETQ in the germline V gene. Trimming removed 0 bases at V and 4 bases at J, with 4 bases between. The CDR3 has 13 residues. Produced via immunoSEQ multiplex PCR; TCRdb's table is partial and in-frame only. Altogether roughly 3,000 clones are present, roughly 55% being singletons, with the ten largest covering about 22%. The origin of this receptor is a female patient under 45 who had an allogeneic stem cell transplant, so T cells may come from the graft donor. Some clones in this sample may be carry-over from other donors' samples. Material: peripheral blood mononuclear cells, obtained 30 days after allogeneic stem cell transplant. V usage is TRBV5-1 and J usage is TRBJ2-2; D gene uncertain. The CDR3 coding sequence is TGCGCCAGCAGCTTGGTTGGCACCGGGGAGCTGTTTTTT. It yields the protein CASSLVGTGELFF.